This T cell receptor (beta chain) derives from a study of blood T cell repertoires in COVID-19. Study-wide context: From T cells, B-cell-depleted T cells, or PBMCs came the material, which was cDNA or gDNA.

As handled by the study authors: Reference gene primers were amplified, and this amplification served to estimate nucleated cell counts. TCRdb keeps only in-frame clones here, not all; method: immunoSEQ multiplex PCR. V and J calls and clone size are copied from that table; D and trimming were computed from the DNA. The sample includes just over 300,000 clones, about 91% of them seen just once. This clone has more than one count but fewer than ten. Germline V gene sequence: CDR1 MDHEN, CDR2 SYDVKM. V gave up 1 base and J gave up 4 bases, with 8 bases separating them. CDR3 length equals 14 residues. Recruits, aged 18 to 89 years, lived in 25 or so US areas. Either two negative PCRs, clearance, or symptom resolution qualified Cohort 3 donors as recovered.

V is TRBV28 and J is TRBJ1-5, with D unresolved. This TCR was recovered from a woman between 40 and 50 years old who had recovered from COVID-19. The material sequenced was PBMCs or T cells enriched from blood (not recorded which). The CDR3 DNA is TGTGCCAGCAGTTTATTCCAGGAAAATCAGCCCCAGCATTTT. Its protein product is CASSLFQENQPQHF.